The clone carrying this TCR beta chain has just a few counts. Its antigen is still unknown. Unique molecular identifiers were incorporated during preparation of the TCRbeta library. TCRdb reprocessed the PCR reads with MiXCR, giving one entry per CDR3 protein. This sample has 500,000 to 750,000 distinct CDR3 sequences, with around 27% found just once. This CDR3 has 18 amino acids. The germline CDR1 and CDR2 sequences are MGHRA and YSYEKL. V was pared by 2 bases and J by 7 bases, with 24 bases between. The data were obtained in a study of T-cell reconstitution after alpha-beta-depleted transplantation in children. Study conclusions and caveats: T-cell counts and diversity at one year post-transplant came mainly from newly produced T cells. Approximately two months post-transplant, alpha-beta T cells reportedly originated from several hundred expanded graft clones.

This clonotype was obtained from a boy less than two years old with Wiskott-Aldrich syndrome, due to receive a stem cell transplant. Sample: PBMCs, taken before TCRalphabeta/CD19-depleted stem cell transplant. The rearrangement joins TRBV4-1 to TRBJ2-1; weak D call: TRBD1 (7 bases). The CDR3 sequence: CASSQPAGQPRIRNEQFF. Written as DNA, the CDR3 is TGCGCCAGCAGCCAACCGGCGGGACAGCCCCGAATACGGAATGAGCAGTTCTTC.